These 7 T cell receptor beta chains were all obtained from the same sample, sequenced in a study of long-term antiretroviral therapy in people with HIV. At survey level, the immunoSEQ assay was run in its v3.0 version. Repertoires were generated with immunoSEQ multiplex PCR, while TCRdb's copy carries only in-frame clones and drops some. The table has 28,000 or so clones, 80% to 90% seen once. The source material was unsorted PBMCs, sampled 0.8 years before starting antiretroviral therapy. These receptors were obtained from a man aged 18 to 30 with HIV.

The rearrangement uses TRBV2 and TRBJ1-5, with TRBD1 identical over 8 bases. J was trimmed by 4 bases and V by 4 bases; bases with no gene match: 12. This CDR3 is 17 amino acids long. The germline gives CDR1 SNHLY, CDR2 FYNNEI. The DNA of the CDR3 is TGTGCCAGCAGTGGGACAGGGCGTTTCGGGTTTAATCAGCCCCAGCATTTT. Amino acid sequence: CASSGTGRFGFNQPQHF.

This chain uses TRBV7-6 with TRBJ1-3; D is uncertain. The V and J ends lost 4 bases and 0 bases respectively, with 22 bases between them. The CDR3 is 19 amino acids. Looked up from germline, CDR1 is SGHVS and CDR2 is FNYEAQ. This chain's CDR3 is CASSSQPPGQISSGNTIYF. The DNA for the CDR3 is TGTGCCAGCAGCTCCCAGCCCCCGGGCCAAATCAGCTCTGGAAACACCATATATTTT.

This clone has a handful of counts. This rearrangement joins TRBV27 to TRBJ2-2; possible D gene TRBD1, 5 bases. Deletions cut 6 bases from V and 5 bases from J, with 13 bases between. CDR3 size: 14 residues. Germline assignment: CDR1 MNHEY and CDR2 SMNVEV (reference sequence). CDR3 DNA sequence: TGTGCCAGCAGAGTCAGACAGAATACCGGGGAGCTGTTTTTT. Protein sequence: CASRVRQNTGELFF.

The chain joins TRBV7-9 to TRBJ2-1; the match to TRBD1 covers 11 bases. The CDR3 is 13 residues long. Germline CDR1 is SEHNR and CDR2 is FQNEAQ (reference sequence). The J segment lost 12 bases and the V segment lost 1 base, leaving 2 bases of the junction unmatched. The CDR3 here is CASSLGTGGRQFF. The DNA for the CDR3 is TGTGCCAGCAGCTTAGGGACAGGGGGCCGGCAGTTCTTC.

The chain joins TRBV18 to TRBJ2-5; 7 bases fit TRBD1. The V and J ends lost 2 bases and 1 base, in that order; junction bases with no gene match: 1. The CDR3 is 14 residues long. Per germline, CDR1 KGHSH and CDR2 LQKENI. This chain's CDR3 is CASSPGTAQETQYF. In DNA, the CDR3 is TGTGCCAGCTCACCAGGGACAGCCCAAGAGACCCAGTACTTC.

The chain has TRBV13 and TRBJ2-7, with no clear D. Per germline, CDR1 PRHDT and CDR2 FYEKMQ (reference sequence). The CDR3 covers 16 residues. Trimming removed 0 bases at V and 2 bases at J, with 14 bases between. CDR3 loop: CASSLGTGFVTYEQYF. The CDR3 nucleotides read TGTGCCAGCAGCTTAGGCACCGGGTTCGTCACCTACGAGCAGTACTTC. The full variable domain, completed using reference TRBV13 and TRBJ2-7, is AAGVIQSPRHLIKEKRETATLKCYPIPRHDTVYWYQQGPGQDPQFLISFYEKMQSDKGSIPDRFSAQQFSDYHSELNMSSLELGDSALYFCASSLGTGFVTYEQYFGPGTRLTVT.

The rearrangement uses TRBV19 and TRBJ1-3, with 11 bases fitting TRBD1. This CDR3 region has 16 residues. Germline V gene data show CDR1 as LNHDA and CDR2 as SQIVND (reference sequence). The V segment lost 6 bases and the J segment 0 bases; nucleotides outside the gene matches: 4. CDR3 sequence: CASRRTGGLSGNTIYF. CDR3 in DNA: TGTGCCAGTAGAAGGACAGGGGGCCTCTCTGGAAACACCATATATTTT. Supplemented by reference TRBV19 and TRBJ1-3, the full variable domain reads DGGITQSPKYLFRKEGQNVTLSCEQNLNHDAMYWYRQDPGQGLRLIYYSQIVNDFQKGDIAEGYSVSREKKESFPLTVTSAQKNPTAFYLCASRRTGGLSGNTIYFGEGSWLTVV.